A selection of T cell receptor beta chains follows, all from one sample in a study of beta chain features in type 1 diabetes. Profiling relied on immunoSEQ multiplex PCR, and the TCRdb table lists in-frame clones only, not all of them. Altogether under 400,000 clones are present, around 15% being singletons, with the ten largest covering approximately 6.7%. The sequenced sample was central memory CD4+ T cells from blood. The source of these receptors is a young man in good health. Each CDR3 is given with its conserved first and last residue. The D gene is left open where the match is weak. Clone size appears in some rows only: once, few, many, or a class for an expanded clone.

clone size	J gene	V gene	D gene	CDR3 protein	CDR3 DNA
few	TRBJ1-2	TRBV5-6	NA	CASSLTGEGGYGYTF	TGTGCCAGCAGCCTCACTGGGGAGGGAGGCTATGGCTACACCTTC
few	TRBJ2-5	TRBV7-2	TRBD1	CASSKDRGLQETQYF	TGTGCCAGCAGCAAAGACAGGGGGTTACAAGAGACCCAGTACTTC
NA	TRBJ1-1	TRBV30	NA	CAWSKFKGLNTEAFF	TGTGCCTGGAGTAAATTTAAGGGACTAAACACTGAAGCTTTCTTT
few	TRBJ1-1	TRBV25-1	NA	CASPRDTEAFF	TGTGCCAGCCCACGGGACACTGAAGCTTTCTTT
NA	TRBJ2-2	TRBV6-5	TRBD2	CASSYKGIGGSGELFF	TGTGCCAGCAGTTACAAAGGCATCGGGGGGTCCGGGGAGCTGTTTTTT
few	TRBJ2-2	TRBV7-2	TRBD2	CASSATSRNTGELFF	TGTGCCAGCAGCGCGACTAGCAGGAACACCGGGGAGCTGTTTTTT
NA	TRBJ2-5	TRBV7-9	TRBD2	CASSFGLAETQYF	TGTGCCAGCAGCTTTGGACTAGCGGAGACCCAGTACTTC
NA	TRBJ2-6	TRBV27	NA	CASSSWGTSGANVLTF	TGTGCCAGCAGTTCTTGGGGGACATCTGGGGCCAACGTCCTGACTTTC
NA	TRBJ2-7	TRBV6-1	NA	CAGGMSSYEQYF	TGTGCCGGGGGGATGAGCTCCTACGAGCAGTACTTC
few	TRBJ2-2	TRBV5-1	NA	CASSLERERDTGELFF	TGCGCCAGCAGCTTGGAGAGGGAGAGGGACACCGGGGAGCTGTTTTTT
few	TRBJ1-3	TRBV4-3	NA	CASSQEVGNTIYF	TGCGCCAGCAGCCAAGAAGTCGGAAACACCATATATTTT
NA	TRBJ2-5	TRBV5-6	NA	CASSLPGRAGTQYF	TGTGCCAGCAGCCTGCCGGGCAGGGCGGGGACCCAGTACTTC
few	TRBJ2-3	TRBV5-4	NA	CASSLVGRGTDTQYF	TGTGCCAGCAGCTTGGTTGGACGCGGCACAGATACGCAGTATTTT
few	TRBJ1-6	TRBV19	NA	CAASAGLGGSPLHF	TGTGCCGCCTCAGCAGGACTGGGTGGTTCACCCCTCCACTTT
NA	TRBJ1-2	TRBV7-8	NA	CASSPDATGPYGYTF	TGTGCCAGCAGCCCTGACGCCACAGGCCCCTATGGCTACACCTTC
NA	TRBJ1-5	TRBV5-4	NA	CASSTGGGGQPQHF	TGTGCCAGCAGCACCGGTGGGGGAGGACAGCCCCAGCATTTT